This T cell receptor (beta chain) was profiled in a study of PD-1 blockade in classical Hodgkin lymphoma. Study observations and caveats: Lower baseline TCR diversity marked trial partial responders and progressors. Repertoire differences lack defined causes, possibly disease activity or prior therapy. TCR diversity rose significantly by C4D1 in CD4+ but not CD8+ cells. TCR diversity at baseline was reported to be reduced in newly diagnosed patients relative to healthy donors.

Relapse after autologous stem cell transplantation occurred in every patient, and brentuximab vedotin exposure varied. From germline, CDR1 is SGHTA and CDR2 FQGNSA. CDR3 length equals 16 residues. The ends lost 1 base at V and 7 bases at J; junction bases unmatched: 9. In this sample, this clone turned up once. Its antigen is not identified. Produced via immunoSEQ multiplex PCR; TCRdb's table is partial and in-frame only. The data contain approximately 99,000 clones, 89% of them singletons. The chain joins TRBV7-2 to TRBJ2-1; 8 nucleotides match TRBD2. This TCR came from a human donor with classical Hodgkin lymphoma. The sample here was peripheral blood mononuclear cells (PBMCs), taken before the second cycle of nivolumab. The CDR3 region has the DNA TGTGCCAGCAGCTTAGGCCCAGCGGGAGAGTCTAATGAGCAGTTCTTC. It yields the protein CASSLGPAGESNEQFF. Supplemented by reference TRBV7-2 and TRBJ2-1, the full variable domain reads GAGVSQSPSNKVTEKGKDVELRCDPISGHTALYWYRQSLGQGLEFLIYFQGNSAPDKSGLPSDRFSAERTGGSVSTLTIQRTQQEDSAVYLCASSLGPAGESNEQFFGPGTRLTVL.